The 26 T cell receptor beta chains presented below share a single source sample, sequenced in a study of blood T cell repertoires in COVID-19. Clones were read by immunoSEQ multiplex PCR, and TCRdb kept only the in-frame ones, dropping some. The sample has 250,000 to 300,000 clones, around nine tenths seen once; the top ten hold approximately 2%. Sequenced input: PBMCs or T cells enriched from blood (not recorded which). The source of these receptors is a woman aged 55-69 years who had recovered from COVID-19.

The gene calls are TRBV5-1 and TRBJ2-2; the D gene is possibly TRBD2 (6 bases). This CDR3 contains 18 residues. CDR1 is SGHRS and CDR2 is YFSETQ in the germline V gene. The V gene lost 5 bases and the J gene lost 4 bases, with 24 bases spanning the gap. In DNA, the CDR3 is TGCGCCAGCAGTCGTTCGACGGATCCCAAGGAGGGCACCGGGGAGCTGTTTTTT. Encoded protein: CASSRSTDPKEGTGELFF.

The gene calls are TRBV21-1 and TRBJ1-5; the table calls TRBD1, which could not be checked here. TRBV21-1 is given as a pseudogene. The CDR3 has 13 amino acids. The CDR3 coding sequence is TGTGCCAGCAGCAGATCAGGGATTCAGCCCCAGCATTTT. This gives the protein CASSRSGIQPQHF.

The rearrangement links TRBV7-3 to TRBJ1-2; D is ambiguous. This CDR3 spans 13 amino acids. Between the trimmed V and J ends, which lost 2 bases and 4 bases, there was a span of 8 bases. The germline V gene has CDR1 SGHTA and CDR2 FQGTGA. CDR3 nucleotides: TGTGCCAGCAGCTTATATAACGGCTATGGCTACACCTTC. It specifies CASSLYNGYGYTF.

The chain links TRBV19 to TRBJ2-1; 7 bases agree with TRBD1. The germline V gene has CDR1 LNHDA and CDR2 SQIVND (reference sequence). V lost 7 bases, J lost 6 bases, and 12 bases stayed unmatched. This CDR3 region has 15 residues. In nucleotides, the CDR3 is TGTGCCAGTACTTACCGAAGGGACAGTCCCAATGAGCAGTTCTTC. This codes for CASTYRRDSPNEQFF.

The chain couples TRBV30 to TRBJ2-3; tentatively, D is TRBD1 (6 bases). V was trimmed by 2 bases and J by 3 bases, leaving 12 bases between them. The CDR3 sequence is 14 residues long. CDR1 and CDR2 from the germline V gene are GTSNPN and SVGIG (reference sequence). CDR3 coding DNA: TGTGCCTGGAGTAGATCAGGGGTAACAGATACGCAGTATTTT. Protein sequence: CAWSRSGVTDTQYF.

This chain joins TRBV3-1 (or the pseudogene TRBV3-2) and TRBJ1-5; no firm D call. Deletions cut 1 base from V and 3 bases from J, with 10 bases between. Germline values: CDR1 LGHDT, CDR2 YNNKEL (reference sequence). The CDR3 is 15 residues long. CDR3 amino acids: CASSQAPGSNQPQHF. In DNA form, the CDR3 reads TGTGCCAGCAGCCAAGCCCCGGGATCCAATCAGCCCCAGCATTTT.

The chain combines TRBV6-5 with TRBJ1-4; 8 bases map to TRBD1. The germline gives CDR1 MNHEY, CDR2 SVGAGI. J gave up 6 bases and V 5 bases, and 8 bases lay outside the gene matches. This CDR3 comprises 15 residues. Here the CDR3 reads CASSKQGAVDEKLFF. CDR3 coding DNA: TGTGCCAGCAGTAAGCAGGGGGCGGTGGATGAAAAACTGTTTTTT.

This clone was detected only a few times. V gene TRBV30 combines with J gene TRBJ1-5; D unclear. The CDR3 sequence is 13 residues long. V was trimmed by 2 bases and J by 3 bases, leaving 8 bases between them. Germline assignment: CDR1 GTSNPN and CDR2 SVGIG (reference sequence). The CDR3 here is CAWSIRYNQPQHF. The CDR3, as DNA: TGTGCCTGGAGTATACGGTACAATCAGCCCCAGCATTTT.

The rearrangement uses TRBV9 and TRBJ2-1; 7 bases agree with TRBD2. Per the germline V gene, CDR1 is SGDLS and CDR2 is YYNGEE. Trimming took 4 bases from V and 0 from J; bases not matched to a gene: 10. The CDR3 is made up of 17 amino acids. The CDR3 loop reads CASSQSYTSASYNEQFF. For the CDR3, the DNA is TGTGCCAGCAGCCAATCTTACACTAGCGCCTCCTACAATGAGCAGTTCTTC.

This chain links TRBV7-3 with TRBJ2-1; no clear D. Trimming shortened V by 5 bases and J by 8 bases, and 19 bases separated the two germline ends. The length of the CDR3 is 15 residues. Germline CDR1 and CDR2: SGHTA and FQGTGA. The CDR3 bases are TGTGCCAGCAGCCCATCTAAGCGTGCTTGGGATGAGCAGTTCTTC. Amino acids: CASSPSKRAWDEQFF.

The chain joins TRBV30 to TRBJ1-6; D is undetermined. The CDR3 is 13 amino acids. The ends were cut back, 5 bases at V and 10 bases at J, with 15 bases in the middle. The V gene's germline CDR1 is GTSNPN and CDR2 SVGIG (reference sequence). The DNA of the CDR3 is TGTGCCTGGGATGGAGGAGGGAAATCACCCCTCCACTTT. It is translated as CAWDGGGKSPLHF. The complete variable domain, with remaining parts taken from reference TRBV30 and TRBJ1-6, reads SQTIHQWPATLVQPVGSPLSLECTVEGTSNPNLYWYRQAAGRGLQLLFYSVGIGQISSEVPQNLSASRPQDRQFILSSKKLLLSDSGFYLCAWDGGGKSPLHFGNGTRLTVT.

The chain recombines TRBV5-1 with TRBJ2-1, with D possibly TRBD2 on 8 matching bases. The CDR3 extends over 13 amino acids. The germline gives CDR1 SGHRS, CDR2 YFSETQ. V was clipped by 4 bases and J by 15 bases, with 20 bases between them. The CDR3 sequence is CASSPGGSDRVFF. CDR3 nucleotides: TGCGCCAGCAGCCCGGGAGGGAGCGACAGGGTGTTCTTC.

The chain links TRBV19 to TRBJ2-6; TRBD2 matches 7 bases. The CDR3 extends over 18 amino acids. Trimming cost V 7 bases and J 0 bases; bases outside gene matches: 12. CDR1 is LNHDA, CDR2 SQIVND, per germline (reference sequence). CDR3 in DNA: TGTGCCAGTACCCCAAGGAAGCGGGACCACTCTGGGGCCAACGTCCTGACTTTC. Translated, it gives CASTPRKRDHSGANVLTF.

This chain joins TRBV6-5 and TRBJ1-1, with D perhaps matching TRBD1 (5 bases). The germline gives CDR1 MNHEY, CDR2 SVGAGI. V lost 0 bases and J lost 5, with 10 bases in between. The CDR3 runs to 14 residues. CDR3 sequence: CASSYSSGGTEAFF. CDR3 nucleotide sequence: TGTGCCAGCAGTTACTCGTCCGGGGGAACTGAAGCTTTCTTT.

The chain employs TRBV7-2 and TRBJ2-7, with D tentatively TRBD1 (6 bases). The V end was cut by 6 bases, the J end by 3 bases, with 18 bases between. The CDR3 sequence is 15 residues long. The germline V gene encodes CDR1 SGHTA and CDR2 FQGNSA. CDR3 amino acids: CASRPGEGRYYEQYF. CDR3 sequence (DNA): TGTGCCAGCAGGCCAGGGGAAGGACGATACTACGAGCAGTACTTC.

The chain carries TRBV29-1 and TRBJ2-1, with 10 positions matching TRBD1. Germline V CDR1 and CDR2: SQVTM, ANQGSEA. This CDR3 is built from 14 residues. After removal of 4 bases from V and 9 bases from J, the junction contained 9 bases not matched to a gene. The CDR3 reads CSVAPGQGIVEQFF. In DNA form, the CDR3 reads TGCAGCGTTGCCCCGGGACAGGGGATCGTTGAGCAGTTCTTC.

The J gene is TRBJ2-5, the V gene TRBV28, with 8 bases aligning to TRBD1. CDR1 and CDR2 from the germline V gene are MDHEN and SYDVKM. This CDR3 is 15 amino acids long. Trimming removed 4 bases from V and 5 bases from J; junction bases left unmatched: 9. CDR3 sequence reads: CASSSGQARFETQYF. CDR3 in DNA: TGTGCCAGCAGTTCGGGACAGGCCCGTTTCGAGACCCAGTACTTC. The full variable domain, rest sourced from reference TRBV28 and TRBJ2-5, is DVKVTQSSRYLVKRTGEKVFLECVQDMDHENMFWYRQDPGLGLRLIYFSYDVKMKEKGDIPEGYSVSREKKERFSLILESASTNQTSMYLCASSSGQARFETQYFGPGTRLLVL.

This clone is a singleton in its sample. The genes are TRBV19 and TRBJ1-5; D gene unclear. Germline assignment: CDR1 LNHDA and CDR2 SQIVND (reference sequence). Trimming took off 3 bases at V and 9 bases at J, with 15 bases between the two ends. The CDR3 has 14 amino acids. The DNA of the CDR3 is TGTGCCAGTAGTATCCGAGGGCCTTTTGGGCCCCAGCATTTT. Encoded protein: CASSIRGPFGPQHF. Full variable domain (rest looked up from reference TRBV19 and TRBJ1-5): DGGITQSPKYLFRKEGQNVTLSCEQNLNHDAMYWYRQDPGQGLRLIYYSQIVNDFQKGDIAEGYSVSREKKESFPLTVTSAQKNPTAFYLCASSIRGPFGPQHFGDGTRLSIL.

V and J are TRBV5-1 and TRBJ1-2; 7 bases map to TRBD1. This CDR3 contains 14 residues. V was pared by 0 bases and J by 6 bases, with 5 bases of the junction left unmatched. CDR1 is SGHRS and CDR2 is YFSETQ in the germline V gene. CDR3 DNA sequence: TGCGCCAGCAGCTTGGAGACAGGGTGGGATGGCTACACCTTC. It specifies CASSLETGWDGYTF.

The chain combines TRBV2 with TRBJ1-5; D is unresolved. The germline CDR1 and CDR2 sequences are SNHLY and FYNNEI. V lost 1 base and J 4 bases, leaving 8 bases between the germline ends. The CDR3 runs 14 residues. The CDR3 spells CASSEVLGNQPQHF. CDR3 in DNA: TGTGCCAGCAGTGAAGTACTAGGGAATCAGCCCCAGCATTTT.

The chain is built from TRBV3-1 (or the pseudogene TRBV3-2) and TRBJ1-1; no clear D gene. Germline V lookup: CDR1 LGHDT, CDR2 YNNKEL (reference sequence). Between the trimmed V and J ends, which lost 0 bases and 4 bases, there was a span of 6 bases. The CDR3 covers 13 residues. In nucleotides, the CDR3 is TGTGCCAGCAGCCAAGATCCCGTCACTGAAGCTTTCTTT. Translated: CASSQDPVTEAFF.

The gene calls are TRBV4-1 and TRBJ1-2, with a tentative D call TRBD1 (5 bases). Trimming stripped 1 base from V and 8 bases from J, with 11 bases between. The CDR3 totals 13 residues. CDR1 MGHRA and CDR2 YSYEKL come from the germline V gene. The CDR3 reads CASSQGGLRGYTF. CDR3 bases: TGCGCCAGCAGCCAAGGGGGACTGCGAGGCTACACCTTC.

This chain connects TRBV5-1 to TRBJ1-1; 7 nucleotides line up with TRBD1. The trim removed 4 bases at V and 1 base at J, leaving 7 bases unmatched. CDR3 length: 15 residues. CDR1 and CDR2 from the germline V gene are SGHRS and YFSETQ. In DNA, the CDR3 is TGCGCCAGCAGCCAGGCAGGGGGACGGAACACTGAAGCTTTCTTT. This translates into CASSQAGGRNTEAFF.

This chain connects TRBV9 to TRBJ2-5; 10 bases map to TRBD2. CDR3 length: 16 residues. With 0 bases clipped from V and 6 bases from J, the junction kept 8 bases outside the gene matches. Germline V gives CDR1 SGDLS, CDR2 YYNGEE. The DNA of the CDR3 is TGTGCCAGCAGCGTAGGTGTAGCGGGGGGCGGGCAGACCCAGTACTTC. Its protein product is CASSVGVAGGGQTQYF. The variable domain in full, with the rest retrieved from reference TRBV9 and TRBJ2-5, is DSGVTQTPKHLITATGQRVTLRCSPRSGDLSVYWYQQSLDQGLQFLIQYYNGEERAKGNILERFSAQQFPDLHSELNLSSLELGDSALYFCASSVGVAGGGQTQYFGPGTRLLVL.

V is TRBV19 and J is TRBJ2-3; D unresolved. CDR3 length: 15 amino acids. The ends were cut back, 4 bases at V and 0 bases at J, with 11 bases in the middle. CDR1 and CDR2 (germline): LNHDA, SQIVND (reference sequence). Here the CDR3 DNA reads TGTGCCAGTAGTAAGGCGGAGCATAGCACAGATACGCAGTATTTT. Translation gives CASSKAEHSTDTQYF.

The CDR3 protein is CATSPGGHTGELFF. The CDR3 DNA is TGTGCCACCAGTCCAGGGGGCCACACCGGGGAGCTGTTTTTT. The genes are TRBV24-1 and TRBJ2-2; 8 bases are shared with TRBD1. This CDR3 region has 14 residues. V trimming: 6 bases; J trimming: 3 bases; junction bases outside the gene matches: 2. Germline assignment: CDR1 KGHDR and CDR2 SFDVKD.